This T cell receptor (beta chain) was identified during a study of blood T cell repertoires in COVID-19. The V end lost 0 bases, the J end lost 10 bases, and 13 bases lay between the germline ends. The CDR3 contains 15 residues. The germline CDR1 and CDR2 sequences are MGHRA and YSYEKL. Seattle enrolled patients during active infection and tracked them longitudinally. Some clones are missing from TCRdb's copy, which holds only in-frame ones; the method was immunoSEQ multiplex PCR. Among just under 350,000 clones listed, approximately 91% were seen once. This TCR was recovered from a woman aged 65 to 85 with COVID-19, enrolled during active disease. The sequencing input was peripheral blood. This sequence joins TRBV4-1 and TRBJ1-6, with a possible D match to TRBD1 (5 bases). The CDR3 is CASSQDGGNRSPLHF. DNA for the CDR3: TGCGCCAGCAGCCAAGACGGGGGGAACAGATCACCCCTCCACTTT.